The 13 T cell receptor beta chains in this list originate from one sample, sequenced in a study of shared clonotypes between healthy human individuals. Sequencing was performed with immunoSEQ multiplex PCR; in TCRdb, only in-frame clones are kept and a portion is missing. The table has some 2.1 million clones, roughly 95% seen once. CD45RO-negative cells were positively selected for CCR7, leaving out terminally differentiated effector memory CD45RA+ cells. The sequenced sample consisted of naive CD8+ T cells from PBMCs. These receptors were taken from a man in his late teens or twenties in good health. Some clones in this sample may be carry-over from other donors' samples.

V usage is TRBV19 and J usage is TRBJ2-7, with D perhaps matching TRBD2 (6 bases). Looked up from germline, CDR1 is LNHDA and CDR2 is SQIVND (reference sequence). V dropped 3 bases and J dropped 0 bases, with 15 bases sitting between them. This CDR3 has 16 amino acids. The CDR3 region is CASSIGLAQSSYEQYF. The CDR3 DNA sequence: TGTGCCAGTAGTATCGGTCTAGCGCAAAGCTCCTACGAGCAGTACTTC.

The gene calls are TRBV11-2 and TRBJ2-1; D unclear. With 1 base removed from V and 6 bases from J, the gap between germline ends came to 7 bases. The CDR3 is 13 amino acids. Germline CDR1 is SGHAT and CDR2 is FQNNGV. The DNA for the CDR3 is TGTGCCAGCAGCTTAGGGCCGCGCAATGAGCAGTTCTTC. It codes for CASSLGPRNEQFF.

The genes are TRBV21-1 and TRBJ2-7; TRBD2, as called in the table, went unchecked against the DNA. TRBV21-1 is a pseudogene segment. The CDR3 is 15 residues long. The CDR3 reads CASSKVGDLGYEQYF. DNA of the CDR3: TGTGCCAGCAGCAAAGTGGGGGACTTGGGCTACGAGCAGTACTTC.

This chain links TRBV20-1 with TRBJ1-1, with unresolved D. The CDR3 totals 11 residues. V lost 6 bases and J 12 bases, leaving 17 bases between the germline ends. Germline CDR1 and CDR2: DFQATT and SNEGSKA (reference sequence). In DNA, the CDR3 is TGCAGTGCAATACAACATTCCAGCCCTTTCTTT. It translates to CSAIQHSSPFF.

J is TRBJ1-1 and V is TRBV5-1; the D is unclear. CDR3 length equals 14 residues. V lost 0 bases to trimming and J lost 0 bases, with 6 bases between them. Germline-derived CDR1 and CDR2 are SGHRS and YFSETQ. The CDR3 nucleotides read TGCGCCAGCAGCTTGGCCGCCGTGAACACTGAAGCTTTCTTT. This gives the protein CASSLAAVNTEAFF. Combining the CDR3 with reference TRBV5-1 and TRBJ1-1 gives the whole variable domain KAGVTQTPRYLIKTRGQQVTLSCSPISGHRSVSWYQQTPGQGLQFLFEYFSETQRNKGNFPGRFSGRQFSNSRSEMNVSTLELGDSALYLCASSLAAVNTEAFFGQGTRLTVV.

V usage is TRBV19 and J usage is TRBJ2-2, with 7 positions matching TRBD1. CDR3 length equals 15 residues. Germline lookup yields CDR1 LNHDA and CDR2 SQIVND (reference sequence). The junction had 2 bases not matched to a gene; V was cut back by 3 bases and J by 1 base. CDR3: CASSIDRVNTGELFF. CDR3 coding DNA: TGTGCCAGTAGTATCGACAGGGTGAACACCGGGGAGCTGTTTTTT.

The chain has TRBV5-4 and TRBJ2-7; D may match TRBD1 or TRBD2 (5 bases each). Germline CDR1 SGHNT, CDR2 YYREEE (reference sequence). CDR3 size: 13 residues. V was shortened by 4 bases and J by 5 bases, with 13 bases between the two germline ends. In DNA form, the CDR3 reads TGTGCCAGCAGCGCCGGGACGAGGGACGAGCAGTACTTC. The encoded protein is CASSAGTRDEQYF.

As to this clone: Other DNA sequences of this sample code for an identical CDR3. The chain links TRBV11-3 to TRBJ2-7; D gene uncertain. The germline V and J ends were trimmed by 2 bases and 2 bases, with 7 bases remaining between them. This CDR3 is 13 amino acids long. Germline CDR1 reads SGHNT; CDR2 reads YENEEA. CDR3 sequence (DNA): TGTGCCAGCAGCTTAAGTCCAACCTACGAGCAGTACTTC. Protein product: CASSLSPTYEQYF.

The rearrangement links TRBV27 to TRBJ1-1; D not resolved. Germline V lookup: CDR1 MNHEY, CDR2 SMNVEV (reference sequence). The CDR3 is 16 amino acids. Trimming cost V 6 bases and J 0 bases, with 17 bases left between them. The CDR3 DNA reads as TGTGCCAGCAGCTTCTTTTCGAGAAACATGAACACTGAAGCTTTCTTT. This codes for CASSFFSRNMNTEAFF.

This clone has a single count. The chain has TRBV28 and TRBJ2-2, with D unresolved. The CDR3 sequence is 14 residues long. Trimming stripped 5 bases from V and 5 bases from J, with 12 bases between. Germline V gives CDR1 MDHEN, CDR2 SYDVKM. The CDR3 region has the DNA TGTGCCAGCAGTCCCTGGACCCTTACCGGGGAGCTGTTTTTT. Protein: CASSPWTLTGELFF.

This sequence joins TRBV10-1 and TRBJ1-5; TRBD1 agrees at 7 bases. After removal of 7 bases from V and 1 base from J, the junction contained 10 bases not matched to a gene. CDR1 is WNHNN, CDR2 SYGVQD, per germline (reference sequence). CDR3 length: 16 residues. The CDR3 coding sequence is TGCGCCAGCACCAGAAGCCCGGACAGGAGCAATCAGCCCCAGCATTTT. Translation gives CASTRSPDRSNQPQHF.

The gene calls are TRBV19 and TRBJ2-1; D not resolved. The V gene lost 8 bases and the J gene lost 4 bases, with 12 bases spanning the gap. Germline lookup yields CDR1 LNHDA and CDR2 SQIVND (reference sequence). The CDR3 runs to 13 residues. The CDR3 DNA reads as TGTGCCAGTTTGGCTACACTATACAATGAGCAGTTCTTC. Protein: CASLATLYNEQFF.

This rearrangement joins TRBV7-9 to TRBJ1-1, with D unresolved. The CDR3 runs 14 residues. With 1 base removed from V and 1 base from J, the gap between germline ends came to 7 bases. Per the germline V gene, CDR1 is SEHNR and CDR2 is FQNEAQ (reference sequence). The CDR3 DNA reads TGTGCCAGCAGCTTAGATCTCGGGAACACTGAAGCTTTCTTT. Translated, it gives CASSLDLGNTEAFF.